The 27 T cell receptor beta chains reported below all come from one sample, sequenced in a study of blood T cell repertoires in COVID-19 (dated by TCRdb to the early 2020s). Libraries came from the immunoSEQ multiplex PCR assay. This is the immuneACCESS table as TCRdb keeps it, with only in-frame sequences that have V and J called. A part of the clones is gone; compared with another copy, unresolved V genes explain less than half, and the rest is unexplained. The sample table contains about 78,000 clones; only one count was recorded for approximately 90% of them. The biggest ten clones account for 4% to 6% of the sample. Sequenced sample: peripheral blood. All receptors come from an elderly woman with active or convalescent COVID-19.

The chain couples TRBV7-2 to TRBJ2-1; perhaps TRBD1 as D (5 bases). This CDR3 contains 13 residues. Germline CDR1 SGHTA, CDR2 FQGNSA. Trimming left V 5 bases short and J 3 bases short, with 8 bases between. The CDR3 DNA sequence: TGTGCCAGCAGCCGAGACAGCTACAATGAGCAGTTCTTC. Translating it yields CASSRDSYNEQFF.

This chain uses TRBV6-2 or TRBV6-3 with TRBJ2-1; possibly TRBD2 for D (6 bases). From germline, CDR1 is MNHEY and CDR2 SVGEGT. This CDR3 contains 12 residues. V lost 5 bases and J lost 10, with 12 bases in between. The CDR3 coding sequence is TGTGCCAGCAGTCGACTTGGAGGGGAGCAGTTCTTC. It encodes CASSRLGGEQFF.

The J gene is TRBJ1-6, the V gene TRBV7-9; a possible D gene is TRBD1 (6 bases). This CDR3 spans 15 amino acids. The germline V and J ends were trimmed by 5 bases and 10 bases, with 18 bases remaining between them. Germline CDR1 reads SEHNR; CDR2 reads FQNEAQ (reference sequence). The CDR3, as DNA: TGTGCCAGCAGCCCCCGGGACAACGGCGGATCACCCCTCCACTTT. Translation: CASSPRDNGGSPLHF.

This clone was picked up a small number of times. The chain combines TRBV7-9 with TRBJ1-1, with D maybe TRBD1 (5 bases). Germline V gene sequence: CDR1 SEHNR, CDR2 FQNEAQ (reference sequence). Trimming took off 3 bases at V and 2 bases at J, with 10 bases between the two ends. The CDR3 runs 14 residues. CDR3 sequence reads: CASSLGQSNTEAFF. For the CDR3, the DNA is TGTGCCAGCAGCTTGGGGCAGTCTAACACTGAAGCTTTCTTT.

The DNA for the CDR3 is TGTGCCAGCTCCCAGGGACAGGGGGCTTTCTTCGAGCAGTACTTC. Its translation is CASSQGQGAFFEQYF. This chain uses TRBV18 with TRBJ2-7; the match to TRBD1 covers 12 bases. Trimming cost V 6 bases and J 6 bases; bases outside gene matches: 9. This CDR3 region has 15 residues. The germline V gene encodes CDR1 KGHSH and CDR2 LQKENI.

This clone was counted once. The rearrangement joins TRBV7-6 to TRBJ2-3; 10 nucleotides align to TRBD2. Germline loops: CDR1 SGHVS, CDR2 FNYEAQ. The CDR3 spans 20 residues. V dropped 0 bases and J dropped 7; count of bases not matched to a gene: 19. CDR3 protein: CASSLAVTGEASGSGNTQYF. For the CDR3, the DNA is TGTGCCAGCAGCTTAGCTGTGACAGGGGAGGCTAGCGGGAGCGGAAATACGCAGTATTTT.

The chain has TRBV6-5 and TRBJ2-3, with 8 positions matching TRBD1. The junction had 11 bases not matched to a gene; V was cut back by 6 bases and J by 6 bases. The CDR3 runs 15 residues. Germline CDR1 MNHEY, CDR2 SVGAGI. CDR3 region: CASSAGTGPWDTQYF. The CDR3 DNA sequence: TGTGCCAGCAGCGCAGGGACAGGACCTTGGGATACGCAGTATTTT.

The chain couples TRBV18 to TRBJ2-3; D is possibly TRBD2 (7 bases). This CDR3 comprises 14 residues. The germline gives CDR1 KGHSH, CDR2 LQKENI. Trimming pared 4 bases from V and 4 bases from J, leaving 12 bases between. This chain's CDR3 is CASSRAGASDTQYF. The CDR3 nucleotides are TGTGCCAGCTCACGGGCGGGGGCCTCAGATACGCAGTATTTT.

The CDR3 DNA reads TGTGCCAGCAGCCCCGGGACAGCCCCTTCACCCCTCCACTTT. It encodes CASSPGTAPSPLHF. The chain couples TRBV11-2 to TRBJ1-6, with 7 positions matching TRBD1. The CDR3 covers 14 residues. With 5 bases clipped from V and 9 bases from J, the junction kept 7 bases outside the gene matches. Per germline, CDR1 SGHAT and CDR2 FQNNGV.

This chain joins TRBV6-4 and TRBJ1-5; D perhaps matches TRBD1 (6 bases). The V gene's germline CDR1 is MRHNA and CDR2 SNTAGT. Deletions cut 6 bases from V and 7 bases from J, with 19 bases between. This CDR3 region has 15 residues. CDR3 nucleotides: TGTGCCAGCAGACCGGGACACCCCCGGGCCCAGCCCCAGCATTTT. Encoded protein: CASRPGHPRAQPQHF.

V is TRBV28 and J is TRBJ1-6; D remains ambiguous. Germline V gene data show CDR1 as MDHEN and CDR2 as SYDVKM. Trimming cost V 5 bases and J 8 bases, with 16 bases left between them. The CDR3 is 15 residues long. The CDR3 here is CASSAPLGGHSPLHF. In DNA, the CDR3 is TGTGCCAGCAGTGCCCCCTTGGGCGGGCATTCACCCCTCCACTTT.

J is TRBJ1-4 and V is TRBV6-7; D call uncertain. Being an ORF, TRBV6-7 has a function that is uncertain. Trimming stripped 5 bases from V and 0 bases from J, with 7 bases between. The CDR3 consists of 14 residues. For the CDR3, the DNA is TGTGCCAGCAGTGGTGAGGCAACTAATGAAAAACTGTTTTTT. Residues: CASSGEATNEKLFF.

The J gene is TRBJ1-5, the V gene TRBV19; D unclear. The CDR3 totals 17 residues. V lost 7 bases, J lost 2 bases, and 21 bases lay in between. The germline V gene has CDR1 LNHDA and CDR2 SQIVND (reference sequence). CDR3 sequence (DNA): TGTGCCAGTAAGTTGAGGAGGGCAACCGGGGGCAATCAGCCCCAGCATTTT. This encodes CASKLRRATGGNQPQHF.

The J gene is TRBJ2-6, the V gene TRBV28, with D unclear. Germline lookup yields CDR1 MDHEN and CDR2 SYDVKM. CDR3 length equals 16 residues. Between the trimmed V and J ends, which lost 7 bases and 0 bases, there was a span of 13 bases. In nucleotides, the CDR3 is TGTGCCAGCACCCTAGACTCGGCCTCTGGGGCCAACGTCCTGACTTTC. Amino acid sequence: CASTLDSASGANVLTF.

This clone was seen a handful of times. The rearrangement links TRBV15 to TRBJ2-1; TRBD2 is a possible D gene (5 bases). Germline CDR1 is LNHNV and CDR2 is YYDKDF (reference sequence). V was trimmed by 0 bases and J by 8 bases, leaving 14 bases between them. CDR3 length: 15 residues. The CDR3 region has the DNA TGTGCCACCAGCAGAGATTGGACTTCGAACGATGAGCAGTTCTTC. Protein: CATSRDWTSNDEQFF.

This chain joins TRBV6-5 and TRBJ1-4, with 9 bases aligning to TRBD1. Per the germline V gene, CDR1 is MNHEY and CDR2 is SVGAGI. This CDR3 is built from 14 residues. V dropped 2 bases and J dropped 8; count of bases not matched to a gene: 3. CDR3 in DNA: TGTGCCAGCAGTTACGGGACAGGGACCGAAAAACTGTTTTTT. Protein sequence: CASSYGTGTEKLFF.

This sequence joins TRBV6-5 and TRBJ2-7, with D perhaps matching TRBD2 (6 bases). With 4 bases removed from V and 3 bases from J, the gap between germline ends came to 13 bases. Germline assignment: CDR1 MNHEY and CDR2 SVGAGI. The CDR3 is 14 amino acids. CDR3 in DNA: TGTGCCAGCAGTTGGGACTCCTCCCTCTACGAGCAGTACTTC. Translated, it gives CASSWDSSLYEQYF.

The chain uses TRBV10-3 and TRBJ1-4, with TRBD1 as a possible D gene (5 bases). V lost 2 bases, J lost 8 bases, and 6 bases lay in between. This CDR3 region has 12 residues. Germline loops: CDR1 ENHRY, CDR2 SYGVKD. The CDR3 bases are TGTGCCATCAGTGAGGGGGCCGAAAAACTGTTTTTT. It translates to CAISEGAEKLFF.

This chain uses TRBV7-3 with TRBJ2-7; 8 bases are a match to TRBD1. CDR1 is SGHTA, CDR2 FQGTGA, per germline. The length of the CDR3 is 14 residues. J lost 6 bases, V lost 5 bases, and 9 bases had no gene match. The CDR3 here is CASSPGDRRSEQYF. The CDR3 DNA reads TGTGCCAGCAGCCCGGGGGACAGGCGGAGCGAGCAGTACTTC.

This clone was seen a single time. The chain carries TRBV6-5 and TRBJ1-2; tentative D call: TRBD1 (6 bases). The CDR3 runs to 14 residues. V shed 5 bases and J shed 4 bases, with 14 bases lying between them. Germline V lookup: CDR1 MNHEY, CDR2 SVGAGI. CDR3 DNA: TGTGCCAGCAGTCCTAACAGGGTTGGCTATGGCTACACCTTC. It specifies CASSPNRVGYGYTF.

The chain recombines TRBV20-1 with TRBJ2-3, with D perhaps TRBD2 (5 bases). CDR1 is DFQATT, CDR2 SNEGSKA, per germline (reference sequence). This CDR3 is built from 14 residues. V was shortened by 3 bases and J by 5 bases, with 15 bases between the two germline ends. This CDR3 is CSASVASAGDTQYF. The CDR3, as DNA: TGCAGTGCTAGTGTCGCCTCCGCGGGAGATACGCAGTATTTT.

The V call is TRBV18, the J call TRBJ1-1; D is undetermined. V lost 5 bases, J lost 6 bases, and 10 bases lay in between. The CDR3 is made up of 12 amino acids. Germline V lookup: CDR1 KGHSH, CDR2 LQKENI. The DNA of the CDR3 is TGTGCCAGCTCAACTGCCAACTCTGAAGCTTTCTTT. Translated, it gives CASSTANSEAFF. Full variable domain (rest looked up from reference TRBV18 and TRBJ1-1): NAGVMQNPRHLVRRRGQEARLRCSPMKGHSHVYWYRQLPEEGLKFMVYLQKENIIDESGMPKERFSAEFPKEGPSILRIQQVVRGDSAAYFCASSTANSEAFFGQGTRLTVV.

This chain links TRBV11-2 with TRBJ2-6, with 9 nucleotides matching TRBD1. With V trimmed by 2 bases and J by 4 bases, 3 bases remained unmatched. CDR1 is SGHAT, CDR2 FQNNGV, per germline. This CDR3 has 16 amino acids. The CDR3 DNA reads as TGTGCCAGCAGCTTATCACAGGGGGCGGGGGCCAACGTCCTGACTTTC. Amino acids: CASSLSQGAGANVLTF.

Here the CDR3 reads CASSFYRGYQPQHF. CDR3 nucleotide sequence: TGTGCCAGCAGCTTTTACAGGGGATATCAGCCCCAGCATTTT. This chain links TRBV7-2 with TRBJ1-5; 7 bases fit TRBD1. Germline-derived CDR1 and CDR2 are SGHTA and FQGNSA. This CDR3 has 14 amino acids. V gave up 3 bases and J gave up 5 bases; unmatched junction bases: 4.

The chain has TRBV4-3 and TRBJ2-7, with a tentative D call TRBD2 (6 bases). The germline V gene encodes CDR1 LGHNA and CDR2 YSLEER. This CDR3 has 16 residues. The V end lost 0 bases, the J end lost 2 bases, and 14 bases lay between the germline ends. CDR3 loop: CASSQDDLGRPYEQYF. The CDR3 region has the DNA TGCGCCAGCAGCCAAGATGACCTAGGGAGGCCCTACGAGCAGTACTTC.

The chain couples TRBV9 to TRBJ2-7; 7 nucleotides line up with TRBD1. Germline lookup yields CDR1 SGDLS and CDR2 YYNGEE. This CDR3 has 13 residues. The V gene end was trimmed by 0 bases and the J gene end by 6 bases; junction bases not matched to a gene: 3. The CDR3 here is CASSVGDSTEQYF. Written as DNA, the CDR3 is TGTGCCAGCAGCGTAGGGGACAGCACCGAGCAGTACTTC. The full variable domain, in which reference TRBV9 and TRBJ2-7 provide the parts outside the CDR3, is DSGVTQTPKHLITATGQRVTLRCSPRSGDLSVYWYQQSLDQGLQFLIQYYNGEERAKGNILERFSAQQFPDLHSELNLSSLELGDSALYFCASSVGDSTEQYFGPGTRLTVT.

The genes are TRBV18 and TRBJ2-5, with D maybe TRBD1 (5 bases). V was pared by 3 bases and J by 8 bases, with 10 bases between. The CDR3 runs to 12 residues. Germline CDR1 reads KGHSH; CDR2 reads LQKENI. The CDR3 spells CASSPEQVTQYF. CDR3 sequence (DNA): TGTGCCAGCTCACCTGAACAGGTTACCCAGTACTTC.